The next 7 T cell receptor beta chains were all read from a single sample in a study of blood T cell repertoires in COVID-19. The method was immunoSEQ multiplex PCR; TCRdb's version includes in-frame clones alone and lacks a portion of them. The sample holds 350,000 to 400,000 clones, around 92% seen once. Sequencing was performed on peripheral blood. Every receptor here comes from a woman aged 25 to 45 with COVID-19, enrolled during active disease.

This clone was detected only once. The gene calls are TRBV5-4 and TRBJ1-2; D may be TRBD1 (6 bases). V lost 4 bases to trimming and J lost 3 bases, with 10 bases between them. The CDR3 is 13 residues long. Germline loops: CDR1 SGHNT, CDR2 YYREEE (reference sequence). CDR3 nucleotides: TGTGCCAGCAGCGCCTACAGGGACTATGGCTACACCTTC. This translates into CASSAYRDYGYTF.

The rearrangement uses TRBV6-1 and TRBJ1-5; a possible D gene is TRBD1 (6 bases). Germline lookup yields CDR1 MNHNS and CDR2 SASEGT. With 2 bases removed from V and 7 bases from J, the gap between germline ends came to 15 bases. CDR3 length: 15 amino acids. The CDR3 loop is CASSESRGHRQPQHF. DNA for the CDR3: TGTGCCAGCAGTGAAAGCCGGGGACATCGACAGCCCCAGCATTTT.

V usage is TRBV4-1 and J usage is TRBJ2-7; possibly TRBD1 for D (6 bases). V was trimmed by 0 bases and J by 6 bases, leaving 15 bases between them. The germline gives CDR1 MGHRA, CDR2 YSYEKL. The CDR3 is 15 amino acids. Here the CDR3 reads CASSQDPRWGREQYF. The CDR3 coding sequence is TGCGCCAGCAGCCAAGACCCTAGATGGGGGCGCGAGCAGTACTTC.

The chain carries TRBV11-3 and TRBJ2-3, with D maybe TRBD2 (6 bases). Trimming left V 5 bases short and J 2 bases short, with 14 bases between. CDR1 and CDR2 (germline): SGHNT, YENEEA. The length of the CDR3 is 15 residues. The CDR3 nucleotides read TGTGCCAGCAGCGCCGGGACTGCGAACACAGATACGCAGTATTTT. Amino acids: CASSAGTANTDTQYF.

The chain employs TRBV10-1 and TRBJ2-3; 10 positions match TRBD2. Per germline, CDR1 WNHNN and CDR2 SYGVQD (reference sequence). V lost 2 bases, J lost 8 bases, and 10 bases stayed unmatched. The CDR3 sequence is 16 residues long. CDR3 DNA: TGCGCCAGCAGTGAGCAGCGGCTAGCGGGAGAGGCTACGCAGTATTTT. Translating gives CASSEQRLAGEATQYF.

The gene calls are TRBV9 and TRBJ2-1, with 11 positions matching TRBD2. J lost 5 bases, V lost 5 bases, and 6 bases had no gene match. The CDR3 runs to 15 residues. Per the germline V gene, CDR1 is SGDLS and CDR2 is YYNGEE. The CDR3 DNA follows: TGTGCCAGCAGTGTAACTAGCGGGGGAGACAATGAGCAGTTCTTC. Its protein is CASSVTSGGDNEQFF.

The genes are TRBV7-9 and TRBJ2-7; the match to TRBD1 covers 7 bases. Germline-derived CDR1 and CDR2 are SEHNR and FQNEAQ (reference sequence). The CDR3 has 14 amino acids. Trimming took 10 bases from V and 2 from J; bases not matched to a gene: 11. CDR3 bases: TGTGCCACAGACGGGGCAGGGGGAACCTACGAGCAGTACTTC. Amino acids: CATDGAGGTYEQYF.